Each of the 29 T cell receptor beta chains below was sequenced from the same sample in a study of shared clonotypes between healthy human individuals. Produced via immunoSEQ multiplex PCR; TCRdb's table is partial and in-frame only. This table holds about 2,200,000 clones, more than 85% found once. Cells designated naive CD8 were CD45RO-negative and were positively selected for CCR7, with terminally differentiated effector memory CD45RA+ cells excluded. Sequencing was carried out using naive CD8+ T cells from PBMCs. The receptors here all came from a man between 18 and 35 years old in good health. Some clones in this sample may be carry-over from other donors' samples.

The chain joins TRBV4-2 to TRBJ2-7, with D possibly matching TRBD2 (5 bases). There are 15 residues in the CDR3. Trimming shortened V by 3 bases and J by 3 bases, and 15 bases separated the two germline ends. Germline-derived CDR1 and CDR2 are LGHNA and YNFKEQ. The CDR3 loop reads CASSQVARTHYEQYF. The CDR3, as DNA: TGTGCCAGCAGCCAGGTAGCGAGGACCCACTACGAGCAGTACTTC.

This sequence joins TRBV27 and TRBJ2-1; 8 bases fit TRBD2. V shed 4 bases, J shed 5 bases, and the junction held 7 bases outside the gene matches. CDR1 is MNHEY, CDR2 SMNVEV, per germline (reference sequence). There are 15 residues in the CDR3. The CDR3 reads CASSYTSGAHNEQFF. DNA for the CDR3: TGTGCCAGCAGTTACACTAGCGGAGCCCACAATGAGCAGTTCTTC.

V and J are TRBV27 and TRBJ1-4, with unresolved D. V was cut by 2 bases and J by 0 bases, with 13 bases left in between. The CDR3 covers 17 residues. CDR1 is MNHEY and CDR2 is SMNVEV in the germline V gene (reference sequence). CDR3 region: CASSLNFWETTNEKLFF. The DNA for the CDR3 is TGTGCCAGCAGTTTAAATTTCTGGGAGACAACTAATGAAAAACTGTTTTTT. Full variable domain (rest looked up from reference TRBV27 and TRBJ1-4): EAQVTQNPRYLITVTGKKLTVTCSQNMNHEYMSWYRQDPGLGLRQIYYSMNVEVTDKGDVPEGYKVSRKEKRNFPLILESPSPNQTSLYFCASSLNFWETTNEKLFFGSGTQLSVL.

This clone was recorded once. The chain couples TRBV9 to TRBJ2-6, with no clear D. Germline CDR1 reads SGDLS; CDR2 reads YYNGEE. Trimming removed 1 base at V and 4 bases at J, with 18 bases between. CDR3 length equals 18 residues. CDR3 residues: CASSVSSLWGSGANVLTF. The CDR3 DNA is TGTGCCAGCAGCGTAAGTTCCCTCTGGGGTAGCGGGGCCAACGTCCTGACTTTC. The whole variable domain, remainder taken from reference TRBV9 and TRBJ2-6, is DSGVTQTPKHLITATGQRVTLRCSPRSGDLSVYWYQQSLDQGLQFLIQYYNGEERAKGNILERFSAQQFPDLHSELNLSSLELGDSALYFCASSVSSLWGSGANVLTFGAGSRLTVL.

This rearrangement joins TRBV5-6 to TRBJ1-2; 9 bases match TRBD1. Per germline, CDR1 SGHDT and CDR2 YYEEEE. Trimming cost V 4 bases and J 6 bases; bases outside gene matches: 22. The CDR3 is 19 residues long. CDR3 DNA: TGTGCCAGCAGCCTGTCGGAGTTGGACAGGGGAAAGTGGTTAGATGGCTACACCTTC. Amino acids: CASSLSELDRGKWLDGYTF. Supplemented by reference TRBV5-6 and TRBJ1-2, the full variable domain reads DAGVTQSPTHLIKTRGQQVTLRCSPKSGHDTVSWYQQALGQGPQFIFQYYEEEERQRGNFPDRFSGHQFPNYSSELNVNALLLGDSALYLCASSLSELDRGKWLDGYTFGSGTRLTVV.

The chain is built from TRBV19 and TRBJ2-7; D might be TRBD2 (6 bases). The CDR3 is 16 amino acids. The germline V gene encodes CDR1 LNHDA and CDR2 SQIVND (reference sequence). Trimming pared 2 bases from V and 2 bases from J, leaving 16 bases between. Here the CDR3 DNA reads TGTGCCAGTAGTATATCAGCGGCGGGGTATACCTACGAGCAGTACTTC. Translating it yields CASSISAAGYTYEQYF.

The rearrangement joins TRBV5-1 to TRBJ2-1; possibly TRBD2 for D (6 bases). There are 14 residues in the CDR3. Trimming took 1 base from V and 7 from J, leaving 12 bases between them. The germline V gene has CDR1 SGHRS and CDR2 YFSETQ. The CDR3 loop reads CASSLSRESNEQFF. CDR3 in DNA: TGCGCCAGCAGCTTGTCGCGGGAAAGTAATGAGCAGTTCTTC.

This sequence joins TRBV11-2 and TRBJ2-1, with TRBD2 identical over 13 bases. Losses at the gene ends were 0 bases for V and 5 bases for J; bases not matched to a gene: 7. In germline, CDR1 is SGHAT, CDR2 FQNNGV. The CDR3 contains 18 residues. DNA for the CDR3: TGTGCCAGCAGCTTAGACAGGGGACTAGCGGGGTCCAACAATGAGCAGTTCTTC. Translation: CASSLDRGLAGSNNEQFF. Drawing the rest from reference TRBV11-2 and TRBJ2-1, the complete variable domain is EAGVAQSPRYKIIEKRQSVAFWCNPISGHATLYWYQQILGQGPKLLIQFQNNGVVDDSQLPKDRFSAERLKGVDSTLKIQPAKLEDSAVYLCASSLDRGLAGSNNEQFFGPGTRLTVL.

The V gene is TRBV6-1, the J gene TRBJ1-2, with a possible D match to TRBD1 (6 bases). The V and J ends lost 0 bases and 4 bases respectively, with 15 bases between them. Germline V CDR1 and CDR2: MNHNS, SASEGT. CDR3 size: 16 residues. CDR3 DNA: TGTGCCAGCAGTGAAGCCCCCAGGGGAACCCCCTATGGCTACACCTTC. Protein product: CASSEAPRGTPYGYTF.

This clone was detected once. In DNA, the CDR3 is TGTGCCAGTGCTATAGCGGGAGCTTACGAGCAGTACTTC. Encoded protein: CASAIAGAYEQYF. J is TRBJ2-7 and V is TRBV5-6; 9 nucleotides match TRBD2. Germline loops: CDR1 SGHDT, CDR2 YYEEEE. V trimming: 8 bases; J trimming: 4 bases; junction bases outside the gene matches: 7. The CDR3 is 13 residues long. Full variable domain (outside the CDR3, taken from reference TRBV5-6 and TRBJ2-7): DAGVTQSPTHLIKTRGQQVTLRCSPKSGHDTVSWYQQALGQGPQFIFQYYEEEERQRGNFPDRFSGHQFPNYSSELNVNALLLGDSALYLCASAIAGAYEQYFGPGTRLTVT.

The chain uses TRBV19 and TRBJ2-2; TRBD2 might be the D (6 bases). Germline V lookup: CDR1 LNHDA, CDR2 SQIVND (reference sequence). V shed 2 bases and J shed 2 bases, with 15 bases lying between them. The CDR3 runs to 17 residues. CDR3 sequence reads: CASSISPASVNTGELFF. The CDR3 nucleotides read TGTGCCAGTAGTATAAGCCCGGCTAGCGTAAACACCGGGGAGCTGTTTTTT.

The chain couples TRBV12-5 to TRBJ2-1; D not resolved. The CDR3 contains 13 residues. Germline CDR1 and CDR2: LGHNT and FRNRAP. V was clipped by 0 bases and J by 7 bases, with 7 bases between them. The DNA of the CDR3 is TGTGCTAGTGGTTTGGTATCGAGTAATGAGCAGTTCTTC. This translates into CASGLVSSNEQFF.

This rearrangement joins TRBV6-5 to TRBJ2-7; D may be TRBD2 (5 bases). Germline V gene data show CDR1 as MNHEY and CDR2 as SVGAGI. This CDR3 is 13 amino acids long. Trimming shortened V by 6 bases and J by 3 bases, and 12 bases separated the two germline ends. The CDR3 coding sequence is TGTGCCAGCAGAGACGGACTCCTCTACGAGCAGTACTTC. Translated, it gives CASRDGLLYEQYF.

The chain combines TRBV7-9 with TRBJ2-7; 9 bases agree with TRBD2. Germline V gene lookup returns CDR1 SEHNR and CDR2 FQNEAQ (reference sequence). After removal of 0 bases from V and 1 base from J, the junction contained 1 base not matched to a gene. This CDR3 has 15 amino acids. The CDR3 here is CASSLASGRSYEQYF. CDR3 DNA sequence: TGTGCCAGCAGCTTAGCCAGCGGGAGGTCCTACGAGCAGTACTTC. The entire variable domain, with the rest obtained from reference TRBV7-9 and TRBJ2-7, is as follows: DTGVSQNPRHKITKRGQNVTFRCDPISEHNRLYWYRQTLGQGPEFLTYFQNEAQLEKSRLLSDRFSAERPKGSFSTLEIQRTEQGDSAMYLCASSLASGRSYEQYFGPGTRLTVT.

The chain carries TRBV27 and TRBJ2-7; D is perhaps TRBD2 (6 bases). The V gene's germline CDR1 is MNHEY and CDR2 SMNVEV (reference sequence). V was cut by 5 bases and J by 4 bases, with 15 bases left in between. The length of the CDR3 is 14 residues. CDR3 coding DNA: TGTGCCAGCAGTCGACGGGAGAGGACTTACGAGCAGTACTTC. Protein sequence: CASSRRERTYEQYF.

The chain recombines TRBV19 with TRBJ2-7; D ambiguous. Germline lookup yields CDR1 LNHDA and CDR2 SQIVND (reference sequence). Trimming pared 6 bases from V and 1 base from J, leaving 10 bases between. The CDR3 totals 13 residues. CDR3 in amino acids: CASSTTESYEQYF. The CDR3, as DNA: TGTGCCAGTAGCACGACGGAATCCTACGAGCAGTACTTC.

As to this clone: At the DNA level, this CDR3 is encoded by other sequences in the same sample as well. The chain couples TRBV7-9 to TRBJ2-7; D may be TRBD1 (6 bases). V was shortened by 4 bases and J by 0 bases, with 7 bases between the two germline ends. Germline V gene sequence: CDR1 SEHNR, CDR2 FQNEAQ (reference sequence). CDR3 size: 13 residues. CDR3 in amino acids: CASSSTGSYEQYF. The CDR3 region has the DNA TGTGCCAGCAGCTCGACAGGCTCCTACGAGCAGTACTTC.

The chain has TRBV11-3 and TRBJ2-5; D possibly corresponds to TRBD1 (6 bases). Trimming took 8 bases from V and 4 from J, leaving 11 bases between them. The germline gives CDR1 SGHNT, CDR2 YENEEA. The CDR3 is 12 amino acids. CDR3 sequence: CASSGTTETQYF. DNA for the CDR3: TGTGCCAGCTCCGGGACAACAGAGACCCAGTACTTC.

This clone turned up a few times. V usage is TRBV27 and J usage is TRBJ1-5; 9 nucleotides match TRBD1. This CDR3 has 15 residues. V trimming: 6 bases; J trimming: 5 bases; junction bases outside the gene matches: 8. Germline CDR1 and CDR2: MNHEY and SMNVEV (reference sequence). CDR3: CASSRTGTGYQPQHF. CDR3 DNA sequence: TGTGCCAGCAGCCGTACCGGGACAGGGTATCAGCCCCAGCATTTT.

The chain's CDR3 is CSALQGHGYTF. CDR3 nucleotides: TGCAGTGCTTTACAGGGGCACGGCTACACCTTC. This chain joins TRBV20-1 and TRBJ1-2, with TRBD1 matching over 7 bases. CDR3 length: 11 residues. Germline CDR1 is DFQATT and CDR2 is SNEGSKA (reference sequence). The trim removed 5 bases at V and 8 bases at J, leaving 5 bases unmatched.

This sequence joins TRBV5-1 and TRBJ2-1; D assignment may be TRBD1 or TRBD2 (5 bases each). This CDR3 contains 16 residues. V was clipped by 1 base and J by 0 bases, with 11 bases between them. Germline assignment: CDR1 SGHRS and CDR2 YFSETQ. As DNA, the CDR3 is TGCGCCAGCAGCTTGTCGGCAGGGACCTCCTACAATGAGCAGTTCTTC. Its translation: CASSLSAGTSYNEQFF.

The chain uses TRBV6-5 and TRBJ2-2; possible D gene TRBD2, 6 bases. The CDR3 sequence is 13 residues long. The germline gives CDR1 MNHEY, CDR2 SVGAGI. V dropped 2 bases and J dropped 9 bases, with 10 bases sitting between them. CDR3 amino acids: CASSYTAGRELFF. The CDR3, as DNA: TGTGCCAGCAGTTACACCGCGGGGCGGGAGCTGTTTTTT.

In nucleotides, the CDR3 is TGCGCCAGCAGCACAGTCTCGGTGGCGGGAGGGACCGGGGAGCTGTTTTTT. This translates into CASSTVSVAGGTGELFF. The chain links TRBV5-1 to TRBJ2-2, with 9 bases identical to TRBD2. The CDR3 has 17 amino acids. Germline loops: CDR1 SGHRS, CDR2 YFSETQ. Trimming cost V 4 bases and J 5 bases; bases outside gene matches: 12.

In this sample, this clone turned up a few times. The rearrangement links TRBV10-3 to TRBJ1-4; 7 nucleotides line up with TRBD1. V shed 4 bases, J shed 7 bases, and the junction held 9 bases outside the gene matches. From germline, CDR1 is ENHRY and CDR2 SYGVKD. This CDR3 spans 15 amino acids. The CDR3 loop reads CAISGTGEIGEKLFF. The CDR3 DNA reads as TGTGCCATCAGTGGAACAGGGGAGATCGGTGAAAAACTGTTTTTT.

The gene calls are TRBV27 and TRBJ2-7; D is uncertain. The germline V and J ends were trimmed by 3 bases and 2 bases, with 11 bases remaining between them. The V gene's germline CDR1 is MNHEY and CDR2 SMNVEV (reference sequence). The CDR3 sequence is 14 residues long. CDR3 sequence: CASSFGWNTYEQYF. In nucleotides, the CDR3 is TGTGCCAGCAGTTTCGGGTGGAATACCTACGAGCAGTACTTC.

This chain connects TRBV7-9 to TRBJ1-5; D may be TRBD1 (5 bases). Germline loops: CDR1 SEHNR, CDR2 FQNEAQ (reference sequence). Trimming took 4 bases from V and 1 from J, leaving 14 bases between them. The CDR3 has 16 amino acids. CDR3 DNA sequence: TGTGCCAGCAGCTCCAACATTGGGGCAAGCAATCAGCCCCAGCATTTT. Translated: CASSSNIGASNQPQHF. Complete variable domain (other parts from reference TRBV7-9 and TRBJ1-5): DTGVSQNPRHKITKRGQNVTFRCDPISEHNRLYWYRQTLGQGPEFLTYFQNEAQLEKSRLLSDRFSAERPKGSFSTLEIQRTEQGDSAMYLCASSSNIGASNQPQHFGDGTRLSIL.

J is TRBJ1-2 and V is TRBV19, with D unresolved. Trimming left V 5 bases short and J 3 bases short, with 13 bases between. Germline assignment: CDR1 LNHDA and CDR2 SQIVND (reference sequence). This CDR3 is built from 14 residues. CDR3 coding DNA: TGTGCCAGTAGTTCGGACTTATGGGACTATGGCTACACCTTC. This sequence encodes CASSSDLWDYGYTF.

The V call is TRBV7-2, the J call TRBJ1-1, with D perhaps TRBD1 (6 bases). Germline V gene sequence: CDR1 SGHTA, CDR2 FQGNSA. The V gene lost 5 bases and the J gene lost 0 bases, with 10 bases spanning the gap. CDR3 length: 14 amino acids. CDR3: CASSHRVMNTEAFF. The CDR3 DNA reads TGTGCCAGCAGCCACAGGGTAATGAACACTGAAGCTTTCTTT.

A note on this clone: At the DNA level, this CDR3 is encoded by other sequences in the same sample as well. This chain connects TRBV27 to TRBJ2-7; TRBD1 agrees at 7 bases. Germline values: CDR1 MNHEY, CDR2 SMNVEV (reference sequence). The V gene end was trimmed by 5 bases and the J gene end by 2 bases; junction bases not matched to a gene: 6. The CDR3 sequence is 14 residues long. CDR3 sequence: CASSLGGPTYEQYF. The CDR3 DNA reads as TGTGCCAGCAGTCTAGGGGGCCCGACCTACGAGCAGTACTTC.